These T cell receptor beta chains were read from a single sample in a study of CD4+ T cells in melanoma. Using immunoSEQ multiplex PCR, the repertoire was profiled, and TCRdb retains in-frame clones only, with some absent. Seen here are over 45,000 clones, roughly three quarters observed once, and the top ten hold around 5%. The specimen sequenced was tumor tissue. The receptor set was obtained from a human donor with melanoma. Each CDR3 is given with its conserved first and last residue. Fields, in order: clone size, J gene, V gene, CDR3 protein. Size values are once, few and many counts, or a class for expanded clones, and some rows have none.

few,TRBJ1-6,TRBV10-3,CAISESTGNSPLHF
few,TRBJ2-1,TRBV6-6,CAISGALGQGINEQFF
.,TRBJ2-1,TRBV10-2,CASSEGAGSYNEQFF
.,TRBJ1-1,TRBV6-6,CASSYSSWGDTEAFF
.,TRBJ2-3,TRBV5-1,CASSQGQGGDTQYF
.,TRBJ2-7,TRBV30,CAGTPGRENEQYF
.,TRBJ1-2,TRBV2,CASSNRGYYGYTF
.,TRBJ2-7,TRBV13,CASPKSAIQLDRGRPYEQYF
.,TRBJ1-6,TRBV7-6,CASSSGTDYNSPLHF
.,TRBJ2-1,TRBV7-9,CASSFTGQGNEQFF
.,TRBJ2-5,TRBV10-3,CATLNEETQYF
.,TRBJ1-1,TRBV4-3,CASSQEADRRDTEAFF
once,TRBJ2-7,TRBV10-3,CATSPGQGSYEQYF
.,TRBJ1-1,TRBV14,CASSRRTGLTLNTEAFF
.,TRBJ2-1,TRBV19,CASTTSGGHEQFF
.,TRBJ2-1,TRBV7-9,CASRWDYGNEQFF
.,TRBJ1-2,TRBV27,CASRSGGHGYTF
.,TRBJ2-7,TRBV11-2,CASSLAGGLYEQYF
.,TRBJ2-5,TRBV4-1,CASSRQDLQETQYF
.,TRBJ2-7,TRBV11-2,CASSLQGLLSYEQYF
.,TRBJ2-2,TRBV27,CASSYRFAGELFF
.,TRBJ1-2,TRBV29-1,CSVESRPGTGAYGYTF
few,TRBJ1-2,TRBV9,CASSGYRGNNYGYTF
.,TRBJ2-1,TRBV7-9,CASSQTGVDQFF
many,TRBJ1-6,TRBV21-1,CASSNCQGFHNSPLHF
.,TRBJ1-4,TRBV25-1,CASSESTANEKLFF